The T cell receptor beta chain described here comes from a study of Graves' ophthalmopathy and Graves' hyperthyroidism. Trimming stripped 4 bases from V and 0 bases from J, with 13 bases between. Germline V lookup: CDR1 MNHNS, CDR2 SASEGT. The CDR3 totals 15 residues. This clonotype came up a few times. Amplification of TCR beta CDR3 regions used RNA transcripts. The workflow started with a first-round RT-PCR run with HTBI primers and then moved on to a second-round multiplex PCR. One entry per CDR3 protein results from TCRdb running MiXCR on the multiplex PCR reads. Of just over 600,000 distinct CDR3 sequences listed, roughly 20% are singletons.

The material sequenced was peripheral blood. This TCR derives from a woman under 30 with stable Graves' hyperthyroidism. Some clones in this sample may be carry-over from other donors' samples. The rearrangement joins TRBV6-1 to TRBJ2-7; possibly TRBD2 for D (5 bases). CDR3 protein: CASSAPGSSSYEQYF. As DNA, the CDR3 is TGTGCCAGCAGTGCACCGGGATCCAGCTCCTACGAGCAGTACTTC.